These T cell receptor beta chains were read from a single sample in a study of blood T cell repertoires in COVID-19. Sequencing was performed with immunoSEQ multiplex PCR; in TCRdb, only in-frame clones are kept and a portion is missing. The sample yields a few hundred thousand clones, about 90% seen once. The sequenced sample consisted of PBMCs or T cells enriched from blood (not recorded which). The origin of the receptors is a man between 40 and 49 years old in a cohort exposed to, infected with or recovered from COVID-19 (not recorded which). CDR3s include the opening cysteine and the closing phenylalanine or tryptophan. Fields, in order: CDR3 DNA, CDR3 protein, clone size, D gene, V gene, J gene. The D gene is left open where the match is weak. Where a row states a size, it is once, few, many or the class of an expanded clone; other rows omit it.

TGTGCCACCTGGACAGACTCAGGGCAGTACTTC	CATWTDSGQYF	.	.	TRBV10-3	TRBJ2-7
TGTGCCAGCAGCCAAGGGACAGGGGGAAACGAGCAGTACTTC	CASSQGTGGNEQYF	.	TRBD1	TRBV3-1/TRBV3-2	TRBJ2-7
TGTGCCAGCACCCCCACGAGGGGAGGTGGGACCTACGAGCAGTACTTC	CASTPTRGGGTYEQYF	.	.	TRBV7-2	TRBJ2-7
TGCAGCGTTGAAGGAGATTTGGGGCGGTTCGTTTTTAGCTCCTATAATTCACCCCTCCACTTT	CSVEGDLGRFVFSSYNSPLHF	.	.	TRBV29-1	TRBJ1-6
TGCGCCAGCAGCTTGGGGGCCGCAACAGATAACACTGAAGCTTTCTTT	CASSLGAATDNTEAFF	few	.	TRBV5-1	TRBJ1-1
TGCGCCAGCAGCCAGATAAGGACTAGCGCGAACCTATACAATGAGCAGTTCTTC	CASSQIRTSANLYNEQFF	.	TRBD2	TRBV5-1	TRBJ2-1
TGTGCCAGCAGTTTAAGAGGGGGCGGCTACAATGAGCAGTTCTTC	CASSLRGGGYNEQFF	.	TRBD1	TRBV27	TRBJ2-1
TGCGCCAGCAGCCGCGGGGCCGGGACTAGTAGTGGAAACATTCAGTACTTC	CASSRGAGTSSGNIQYF	.	TRBD2	TRBV5-1	TRBJ2-4
TGCGCCAGCAGCGATTCCCCGGGACTTGATTTCTTC	CASSDSPGLDFF	once	.	TRBV5-1	TRBJ2-1
TGTGCCAGCAGTTCATTGAATTCACCCCTCCACTTT	CASSSLNSPLHF	.	.	TRBV28	TRBJ1-6
TGTGCCACCCACTCGGGGACTAGCGTCCGCGGGGAGCTGTTTTTT	CATHSGTSVRGELFF	.	TRBD2	TRBV10-3	TRBJ2-2
TGTGCCAGCAGTAGCTCAGGGTTCGACCAGCCCCAGCATTTT	CASSSSGFDQPQHF	.	.	TRBV6-6	TRBJ1-5
TGTGCCAGCCTAGCGGGGACGCAGTATTTT	CASLAGTQYF	.	TRBD2	TRBV2	TRBJ2-3
TGTGCCAGTAGTATGGACTTAGGTACCCTCTCCTACGAGCAGTACTTC	CASSMDLGTLSYEQYF	.	.	TRBV19	TRBJ2-7
TGCGCCAGCAGTCGACAGGGGCCAGGAGTGACAGATACGCAGTATTTT	CASSRQGPGVTDTQYF	.	TRBD1	TRBV5-1	TRBJ2-3
TGTGCCAGCAGCCCCAAGGACAAGAACACTGAAGCTTTCTTT	CASSPKDKNTEAFF	.	.	TRBV11-3	TRBJ1-1
TGTGCCAGCAGCCGATCCGGGACAGGGGCCTACGAGCAGTACTTC	CASSRSGTGAYEQYF	.	TRBD1	TRBV3-1/TRBV3-2	TRBJ2-7